This entry concerns a single TCR beta chain. Its specificity is not known. A marrow graft followed busulfan-fludarabine conditioning, with cyclophosphamide on days +3 and +4. Germline CDR1 and CDR2: MGHRA and YSYEKL. The V segment lost 2 bases and the J segment 5 bases; nucleotides outside the gene matches: 10. The CDR3 has 17 amino acids. Clones were read by immunoSEQ multiplex PCR, and TCRdb kept only the in-frame ones, dropping some. Among about 43,000 clones listed, 90% were seen once. The source of the sample is a study of T cells after posttransplantation cyclophosphamide. Study-level results: Donor-recipient repertoire similarity was low at 1-2 months, rising over year one.

The sample was PBMCs, taken 55 to 70 days after allogeneic stem cell transplant with posttransplant cyclophosphamide. This chain uses TRBV4-1 with TRBJ2-1; 9 bases map to TRBD2. The TCR originated in a male patient between 55 and 70 years old who received an allogeneic stem cell transplant from a related donor and was CMV-positive. T cells may partly derive from the graft donor. CDR3: CASSQTQRGAPDNEQFF. In DNA form, the CDR3 reads TGCGCCAGCAGCCAAACGCAGCGGGGGGCCCCCGACAATGAGCAGTTCTTC.